This TCR beta chain was profiled in a study of regulatory T cells in long-lasting Graves disease. Study-wide findings and caveats: Patients with persistent disease showed a bias toward TRBV28, TRBJ1-2 and TRBJ2-5.

Stated time point: newly diagnosed GD, antithyroid drugs for less than 3 months. Extracted RNA from PBMCs served as the source of the TCR library. Graves' disease diagnoses followed American Thyroid Association guidelines. Into tubes containing EDTA, roughly 8.8 milliliters of peripheral blood were drawn. This clonotype was counted at least ten times. Its antigen is not identified. CDR1 is SGHRS and CDR2 is YFSETQ in the germline V gene. The length of the CDR3 is 16 residues. The germline V and J ends were trimmed by 4 bases and 2 bases, with 16 bases remaining between them. Building of the TCR beta libraries involved iRepertoire HTBI primers and Arm-PCR of CDR3 regions. TCRdb ran MiXCR on the multiplex PCR reads and lists one entry per CDR3 protein. The repertoire holds 450,000 to 500,000 distinct CDR3 sequences, with roughly 17% as singletons. The data also belong to a second study, concerning T cells in Graves' hyperthyroidism and ophthalmopathy. That report adds: The majority of expanded thyroid clonotypes above 0.001 also appeared in blood.

V gene TRBV5-1 combines with J gene TRBJ2-1, with a weak D call TRBD1 (6 bases). This receptor was taken from a man aged 35 to 55 with Graves disease. This sample comprised peripheral blood mononuclear cells (PBMCs), obtained at new diagnosis, from a patient treated with antithyroid drugs. CDR3 bases: TGCGCCAGCAGCGCCGCCGGACAGATTACCTACAATGAGCAGTTCTTC. It codes for CASSAAGQITYNEQFF.